The TCR beta chain described here comes from a study of shared clonotypes between healthy human individuals. As regards this clone: Its antigen remains unknown.

Profiling relied on immunoSEQ multiplex PCR, and the TCRdb table lists in-frame clones only, not all of them. The repertoire holds under 2.5 million clones, with approximately 90% as singletons. The CDR3 runs 16 residues. Germline V gene sequence: CDR1 LGHNA, CDR2 YNFKEQ. Trimming stripped 8 bases from V and 1 base from J, with 18 bases between. Broader study findings: A generally larger estimated richness was seen in naive subsets than in memory subsets.

J is TRBJ2-1 and V is TRBV4-2; possibly TRBD2 for D (5 bases). This clonotype was obtained from a man aged 18 to 30 in good health. Some clones in this sample may be carry-over from other donors' samples. Specimen: naive CD4+ T cells from PBMCs. As to subset: CD45RA+ positively selected. The CDR3 bases are TGTGCCAGCCCAATCGAGACGAGGGATTCCTACAATGAGCAGTTCTTC. Residues: CASPIETRDSYNEQFF.